These T cell receptor beta chains were read from a single sample in a study of shared clonotypes between healthy human individuals. TCRdb's table, derived via immunoSEQ multiplex PCR, lists solely in-frame clones and lacks some. This table has about 2.3 million clones, less than 95% appearing once. Sample: naive CD4+ T cells from PBMCs. All receptors derive from a man younger than 30 in good health. Some clones in this sample may be carry-over from other donors' samples. The CDR3 runs from the conserved cysteine through the conserved F or W. A D gene is named only where the DNA matches it firmly. Clone size is not always given. Where it is, it says once, few, many or a class for expanded clones.

j_call: TRBJ2-4; d_call: .; cdr3_length: 17; v_call: TRBV11-1; clone_size: .; cdr3_nt: TGTGCCAGCAGCTTAGTGTCGAGGACAGTTGGCAAAAACATTCAGTACTTC; cdr3_aa: CASSLVSRTVGKNIQYF
j_call: TRBJ2-4; d_call: TRBD1; cdr3_length: 14; v_call: TRBV29-1; clone_size: .; cdr3_nt: TGCAGCGTTGCGCGTACGACAGGGGATCCCATTCAGTACTTC; cdr3_aa: CSVARTTGDPIQYF
j_call: TRBJ2-1; d_call: .; cdr3_length: 13; v_call: TRBV5-1; clone_size: .; cdr3_nt: TGCGCCAGCAGCGGGGGTGGTCGGGGCGAGCAGTTCTTC; cdr3_aa: CASSGGGRGEQFF
j_call: TRBJ2-3; d_call: TRBD2; cdr3_length: 13; v_call: TRBV29-1; clone_size: .; cdr3_nt: TGCAGCGGACTAGCGGGAGGCACAGATACGCAGTATTTT; cdr3_aa: CSGLAGGTDTQYF
j_call: TRBJ2-1; d_call: TRBD2; cdr3_length: 14; v_call: TRBV28; clone_size: .; cdr3_nt: TGTGCCAGCAGTTTGACTAGCGGGAGAGACGAGCAGTTCTTC; cdr3_aa: CASSLTSGRDEQFF
j_call: TRBJ2-7; d_call: .; cdr3_length: 15; v_call: TRBV5-4; clone_size: .; cdr3_nt: TGTGCCAGCAGCGCCTCCGGGACGGGTACCTACGAGCAGTACTTC; cdr3_aa: CASSASGTGTYEQYF
j_call: TRBJ2-5; d_call: .; cdr3_length: 13; v_call: TRBV10-3; clone_size: .; cdr3_nt: TGTGCAACCTCAAGGGGGGCCGAGGAGACCCAGTACTTC; cdr3_aa: CATSRGAEETQYF
j_call: TRBJ2-6; d_call: .; cdr3_length: 17; v_call: TRBV5-1; clone_size: .; cdr3_nt: TGCGCCAGCAGCTTGGTTCGCGAGAGCTCTGGGGCCAACGTCCTGACTTTC; cdr3_aa: CASSLVRESSGANVLTF
j_call: TRBJ1-2; d_call: TRBD1; cdr3_length: 15; v_call: TRBV19; clone_size: .; cdr3_nt: TGTGCCAGTACTCCTCCGGACAGGGACCACTATGGCTACACCTTC; cdr3_aa: CASTPPDRDHYGYTF
j_call: TRBJ2-2; d_call: .; cdr3_length: 15; v_call: TRBV5-1; clone_size: .; cdr3_nt: TGCGCCAGCAGCCAGACCCTGGGGGTCCCCGGGGAGCTGTTTTTT; cdr3_aa: CASSQTLGVPGELFF
j_call: TRBJ2-1; d_call: .; cdr3_length: 14; v_call: TRBV28; clone_size: .; cdr3_nt: TGTGCCAGCAGTCCGCCAGTTAGACACAATGAGCAGTTCTTC; cdr3_aa: CASSPPVRHNEQFF
j_call: TRBJ1-3; d_call: .; cdr3_length: 15; v_call: TRBV19; clone_size: .; cdr3_nt: TGTGCCAGTAGTTATGGACGGAGCTCTGGAAACACCATATATTTT; cdr3_aa: CASSYGRSSGNTIYF
j_call: TRBJ2-4; d_call: .; cdr3_length: 13; v_call: TRBV9; clone_size: .; cdr3_nt: TGTGCCAGCAGCTCTGCGACAGATCACATTCAGTACTTC; cdr3_aa: CASSSATDHIQYF
j_call: TRBJ2-3; d_call: TRBD1; cdr3_length: 15; v_call: TRBV7-2; clone_size: .; cdr3_nt: TGTGCCAGCAGCCGACAGGGACCTAGCACAGATACGCAGTATTTT; cdr3_aa: CASSRQGPSTDTQYF
j_call: TRBJ1-1; d_call: .; cdr3_length: 13; v_call: TRBV11-2; clone_size: .; cdr3_nt: TGTGCCAGCAGCGTGATGGGGGGGGTGGTTGCTTTCTTT; cdr3_aa: CASSVMGGVVAFF
j_call: TRBJ1-4; d_call: .; cdr3_length: 15; v_call: TRBV5-1; clone_size: .; cdr3_nt: TGCGCCAGCAGCCTCACCGGGACGGAGAATGAAAAACTGTTTTTT; cdr3_aa: CASSLTGTENEKLFF
j_call: TRBJ1-5; d_call: .; cdr3_length: 16; v_call: TRBV4-1; clone_size: .; cdr3_nt: TGCGCCAGCAGCCAAGAGACAGCTTATAGCAATCAGCCCCAGCATTTT; cdr3_aa: CASSQETAYSNQPQHF
j_call: TRBJ1-1; d_call: .; cdr3_length: 16; v_call: TRBV7-6; clone_size: once; cdr3_nt: TGTGCCAGCAGGCAATTCCCCCTGGGGGGGAACACTGAAGCTTTCTTT; cdr3_aa: CASRQFPLGGNTEAFF
j_call: TRBJ1-4; d_call: .; cdr3_length: 14; v_call: TRBV18; clone_size: once; cdr3_nt: TGTGCCAGCTCACCAATGGCTACTAATGAAAAACTGTTTTTT; cdr3_aa: CASSPMATNEKLFF
j_call: TRBJ2-2; d_call: .; cdr3_length: 16; v_call: TRBV18; clone_size: .; cdr3_nt: TGTGCCAGCTCACCACCCAACGGCATGAACACCGGGGAGCTGTTTTTT; cdr3_aa: CASSPPNGMNTGELFF
j_call: TRBJ1-1; d_call: .; cdr3_length: 13; v_call: TRBV5-6; clone_size: few; cdr3_nt: TGTGCCAGCAGCTTGCCCCTCGGCACTGAAGCTTTCTTT; cdr3_aa: CASSLPLGTEAFF
j_call: TRBJ2-4; d_call: .; cdr3_length: 14; v_call: TRBV12-5; clone_size: .; cdr3_nt: TGTGCTAGTGCCTCCCGGGGCCGGGGAAACATTCAGTACTTC; cdr3_aa: CASASRGRGNIQYF
j_call: TRBJ1-1; d_call: .; cdr3_length: 16; v_call: TRBV4-1; clone_size: once; cdr3_nt: TGCGCCAGCAGCCAAGAGGCAGGGGCCTTGAACACTGAAGCTTTCTTT; cdr3_aa: CASSQEAGALNTEAFF
j_call: TRBJ1-4; d_call: .; cdr3_length: 14; v_call: TRBV28; clone_size: .; cdr3_nt: TGTGCCATCCAGAGAGGGTTTGCAAACGAAAAACTGTTTTTT; cdr3_aa: CAIQRGFANEKLFF
j_call: TRBJ1-2; d_call: TRBD1; cdr3_length: 17; v_call: TRBV4-3; clone_size: .; cdr3_nt: TGCGCCAGCAGCCATCTGCCCGGGACAGGGAATTTAGATGGCTACACCTTC; cdr3_aa: CASSHLPGTGNLDGYTF
j_call: TRBJ2-7; d_call: .; cdr3_length: 11; v_call: TRBV5-6; clone_size: .; cdr3_nt: TGTGCCAGCAGCGGCGACTACGAGCAGTACTTC; cdr3_aa: CASSGDYEQYF
j_call: TRBJ2-5; d_call: .; cdr3_length: 15; v_call: TRBV29-1; clone_size: .; cdr3_nt: TGCAGCGCCGAAGGGGCAGCAGAGAGCTCGGGGACCCAGTACTTC; cdr3_aa: CSAEGAAESSGTQYF
j_call: TRBJ2-7; d_call: TRBD1; cdr3_length: 16; v_call: TRBV6-1; clone_size: .; cdr3_nt: TGTGCCAGCAGTGAGCCGATGACAGGGTTTTCCTACGAGCAGTACTTC; cdr3_aa: CASSEPMTGFSYEQYF
j_call: TRBJ2-7; d_call: TRBD1; cdr3_length: 14; v_call: TRBV6-5; clone_size: .; cdr3_nt: TGTGCCAGCAGTCGCCACGGGACAGATTACGAGCAGTACTTC; cdr3_aa: CASSRHGTDYEQYF
j_call: TRBJ2-7; d_call: .; cdr3_length: 13; v_call: TRBV12-5; clone_size: once; cdr3_nt: TGTGCTAGTGGGCTCGGGGGTTCCTACGAGCAGTACTTC; cdr3_aa: CASGLGGSYEQYF
j_call: TRBJ1-5; d_call: .; cdr3_length: 16; v_call: TRBV19; clone_size: .; cdr3_nt: TGTGCCAGTAGTAAGCTGCAGGGCGGGAGCAATCAGCCCCAGCATTTT; cdr3_aa: CASSKLQGGSNQPQHF
j_call: TRBJ1-2; d_call: .; cdr3_length: 13; v_call: TRBV6-1; clone_size: .; cdr3_nt: TGTGCCAGCAGTGGGTGGGGGGGATTCGGCTACACCTTC; cdr3_aa: CASSGWGGFGYTF
j_call: TRBJ1-2; d_call: .; cdr3_length: 14; v_call: TRBV5-4; clone_size: few; cdr3_nt: TGTGCCAGCAGCCTAGGGCCCACTAACTATGGCTACACCTTC; cdr3_aa: CASSLGPTNYGYTF
j_call: TRBJ2-1; d_call: .; cdr3_length: 13; v_call: TRBV2; clone_size: .; cdr3_nt: TGTGCCACCGCGACGGGACTCCGCCATGAGCAGTTCTTC; cdr3_aa: CATATGLRHEQFF
j_call: TRBJ2-1; d_call: TRBD2; cdr3_length: 14; v_call: TRBV19; clone_size: .; cdr3_nt: TGTGCCAGTATGAAGACTAGCGGGTACAATGAGCAGTTCTTC; cdr3_aa: CASMKTSGYNEQFF
j_call: TRBJ2-3; d_call: .; cdr3_length: 14; v_call: TRBV4-3; clone_size: .; cdr3_nt: TGCGCCAGCAGCCCCCGAGATGCGGCAGATACGCAGTATTTT; cdr3_aa: CASSPRDAADTQYF
j_call: TRBJ1-2; d_call: .; cdr3_length: 12; v_call: TRBV7-2; clone_size: .; cdr3_nt: TGTGCCAGCAGCTTATGGGGGTGGGGCTACACCTTC; cdr3_aa: CASSLWGWGYTF
j_call: TRBJ2-7; d_call: .; cdr3_length: 11; v_call: TRBV20-1; clone_size: .; cdr3_nt: TGCAGTGCTAGAGGACAGTACGAGCAGTACTTC; cdr3_aa: CSARGQYEQYF
j_call: TRBJ2-7; d_call: TRBD2; cdr3_length: 13; v_call: TRBV7-9; clone_size: .; cdr3_nt: TGTGCCAGCACCCGACTAGCCTCCTACGAGCAGTACTTC; cdr3_aa: CASTRLASYEQYF
j_call: TRBJ1-3; d_call: .; cdr3_length: 13; v_call: TRBV19; clone_size: .; cdr3_nt: TGTGCCAGTAGTATTATCGAGGGAAACACCATATATTTT; cdr3_aa: CASSIIEGNTIYF
j_call: TRBJ1-5; d_call: .; cdr3_length: 15; v_call: TRBV6-1; clone_size: .; cdr3_nt: TGTGCCAGCAGTGAAAGGGCGGCAGGGAATCAGCCCCAGCATTTT; cdr3_aa: CASSERAAGNQPQHF
j_call: TRBJ2-7; d_call: .; cdr3_length: 11; v_call: TRBV10-3; clone_size: .; cdr3_nt: TGTGCCATCAGAGATGGGGGCGAGCAGTACTTC; cdr3_aa: CAIRDGGEQYF
j_call: TRBJ1-1; d_call: .; cdr3_length: 13; v_call: TRBV28; clone_size: .; cdr3_nt: TGTGCCACCCTCCTAGACTTTTACACTGAAGCTTTCTTT; cdr3_aa: CATLLDFYTEAFF
j_call: TRBJ2-7; d_call: TRBD1; cdr3_length: 14; v_call: TRBV5-4; clone_size: .; cdr3_nt: TGTGCCAGCAGCGCCGGGACAGGGGGCTACGAGCAGTACTTC; cdr3_aa: CASSAGTGGYEQYF
j_call: TRBJ2-1; d_call: .; cdr3_length: 14; v_call: TRBV29-1; clone_size: .; cdr3_nt: TGCAGCGCCCGGTCGGGGGCTGAGTCCAATGAGCAGTTCTTC; cdr3_aa: CSARSGAESNEQFF
j_call: TRBJ2-7; d_call: TRBD1; cdr3_length: 13; v_call: TRBV6-5; clone_size: .; cdr3_nt: TGTGCCAGCAGGGTGCAAGGGGGCAGTGAGCAGTACTTC; cdr3_aa: CASRVQGGSEQYF
j_call: TRBJ2-7; d_call: .; cdr3_length: 10; v_call: TRBV20-1; clone_size: .; cdr3_nt: TGCAGTGCTGGAGCCTACGAGCAGTACTTC; cdr3_aa: CSAGAYEQYF